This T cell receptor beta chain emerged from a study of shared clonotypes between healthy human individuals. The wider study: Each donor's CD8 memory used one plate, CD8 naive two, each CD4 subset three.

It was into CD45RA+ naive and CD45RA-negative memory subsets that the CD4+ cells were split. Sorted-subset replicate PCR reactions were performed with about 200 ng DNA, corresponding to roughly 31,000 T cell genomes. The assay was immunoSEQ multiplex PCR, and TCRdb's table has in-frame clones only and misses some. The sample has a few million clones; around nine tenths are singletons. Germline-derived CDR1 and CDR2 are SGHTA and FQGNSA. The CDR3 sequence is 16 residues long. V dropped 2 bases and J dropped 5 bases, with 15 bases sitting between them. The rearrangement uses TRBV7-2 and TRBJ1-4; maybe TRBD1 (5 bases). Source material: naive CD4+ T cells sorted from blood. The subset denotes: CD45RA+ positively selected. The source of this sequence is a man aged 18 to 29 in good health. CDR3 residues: CASSLTAGKANEKLFF. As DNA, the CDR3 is TGTGCCAGCAGCTTAACGGCAGGGAAAGCAAATGAAAAACTGTTTTTT.